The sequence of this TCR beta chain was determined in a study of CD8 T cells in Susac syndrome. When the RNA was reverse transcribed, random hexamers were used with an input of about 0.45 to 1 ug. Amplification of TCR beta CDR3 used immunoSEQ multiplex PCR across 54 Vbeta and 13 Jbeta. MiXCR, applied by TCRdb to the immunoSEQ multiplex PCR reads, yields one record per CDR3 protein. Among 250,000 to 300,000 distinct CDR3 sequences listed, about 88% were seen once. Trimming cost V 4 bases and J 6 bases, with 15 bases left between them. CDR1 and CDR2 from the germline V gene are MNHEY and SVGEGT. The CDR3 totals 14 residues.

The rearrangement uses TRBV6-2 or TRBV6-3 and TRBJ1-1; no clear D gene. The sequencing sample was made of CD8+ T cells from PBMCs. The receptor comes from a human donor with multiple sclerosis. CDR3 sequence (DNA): TGTGCCAGCAGTTCTACCAGGAGAGACCCTGAAGCTTTCTTT. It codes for CASSSTRRDPEAFF.